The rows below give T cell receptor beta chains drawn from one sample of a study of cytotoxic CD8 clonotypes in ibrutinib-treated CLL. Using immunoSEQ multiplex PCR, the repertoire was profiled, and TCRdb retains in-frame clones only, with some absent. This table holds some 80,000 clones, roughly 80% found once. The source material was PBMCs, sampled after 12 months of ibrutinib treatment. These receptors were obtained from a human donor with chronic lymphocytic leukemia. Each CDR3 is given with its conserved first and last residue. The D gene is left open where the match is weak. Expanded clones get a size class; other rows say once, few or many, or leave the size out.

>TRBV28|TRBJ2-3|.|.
CASSPQATTDTQYF
TGTGCCAGCAGCCCCCAGGCCACCACAGATACGCAGTATTTT
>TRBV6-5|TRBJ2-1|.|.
CASSYWGQDEQFF
TGTGCCAGCAGTTACTGGGGGCAGGATGAGCAGTTCTTC
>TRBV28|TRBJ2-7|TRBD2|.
CASSSQGGTSSYEQYF
TGTGCCAGCAGTTCCCAGGGAGGGACTAGCTCCTACGAGCAGTACTTC
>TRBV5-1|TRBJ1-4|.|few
CASSLRGPGRTNEKLFF
TGCGCCAGCAGCTTGCGTGGCCCAGGGAGAACTAATGAAAAACTGTTTTTT
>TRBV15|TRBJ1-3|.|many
CATSRDAGAGNTIYF
TGTGCCACCAGCAGAGATGCGGGGGCAGGGAACACCATATATTTT
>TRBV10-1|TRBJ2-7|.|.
CASSEWGAWGDF
TGCGCCAGCAGTGAGTGGGGGGCCTGGGGGGACTTC
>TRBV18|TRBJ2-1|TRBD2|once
CASSPESGSRNEQFF
TGTGCCAGCTCACCGGAGAGCGGGAGTCGGAATGAGCAGTTCTTC
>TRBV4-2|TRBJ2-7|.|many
CASSPGGRVEQYF
TGTGCCAGCAGCCCGGGGGGCCGCGTCGAGCAGTACTTC
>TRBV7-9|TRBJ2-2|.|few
CASSLESGGAGELFF
TGTGCCAGCAGCTTAGAAAGTGGCGGCGCCGGGGAGCTGTTTTTT
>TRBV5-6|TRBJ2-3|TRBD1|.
CASSGPDRGWLDTQYF
TGTGCCAGCAGCGGGCCTGACAGGGGGTGGTTAGATACGCAGTATTTT
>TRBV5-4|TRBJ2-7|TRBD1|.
CASSLDRNPYEQYF
TGTGCCAGCAGCCTGGACAGGAACCCCTACGAGCAGTACTTC
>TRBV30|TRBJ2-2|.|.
CASDTGELFF
TGTGCTTCGGACACCGGGGAGCTGTTTTTT
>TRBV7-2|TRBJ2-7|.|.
CASSSARLGGYEQYF
TGTGCCAGCAGCTCCGCCCGGTTGGGGGGCTACGAGCAGTACTTC
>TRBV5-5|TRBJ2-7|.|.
CASSPRAEPYEQYF
TGTGCCAGCAGCCCGAGAGCCGAGCCATACGAGCAGTACTTC
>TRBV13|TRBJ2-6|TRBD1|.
CASSPPPDRGRGANVLTF
TGTGCCAGCAGCCCCCCCCCGGACAGGGGGCGCGGGGCCAACGTCCTGACTTTC
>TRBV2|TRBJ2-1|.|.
CASTPGLGTGEQFF
TGTGCCAGCACCCCGGGCCTAGGAACAGGTGAGCAGTTCTTC
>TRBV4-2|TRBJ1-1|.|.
CASSRQGQNTEAFF
TGTGCCAGCAGCCGGCAGGGACAGAACACTGAAGCTTTCTTT
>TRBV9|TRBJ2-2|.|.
CASSVGGLANTGELFF
TGTGCCAGCAGCGTAGGAGGTCTCGCGAACACCGGGGAGCTGTTTTTT
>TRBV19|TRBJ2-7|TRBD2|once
CASSIAPSGTYEQYF
TGTGCCAGTAGTATAGCCCCGAGCGGGACCTACGAGCAGTACTTC
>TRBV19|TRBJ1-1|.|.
CASSPQLRAEAFF
TGTGCCAGTAGTCCCCAACTCCGCGCTGAAGCTTTCTTT
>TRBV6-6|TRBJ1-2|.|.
CASSYSGDGGYTF
TGTGCCAGCAGTTACTCGGGCGATGGCGGCTACACCTTC